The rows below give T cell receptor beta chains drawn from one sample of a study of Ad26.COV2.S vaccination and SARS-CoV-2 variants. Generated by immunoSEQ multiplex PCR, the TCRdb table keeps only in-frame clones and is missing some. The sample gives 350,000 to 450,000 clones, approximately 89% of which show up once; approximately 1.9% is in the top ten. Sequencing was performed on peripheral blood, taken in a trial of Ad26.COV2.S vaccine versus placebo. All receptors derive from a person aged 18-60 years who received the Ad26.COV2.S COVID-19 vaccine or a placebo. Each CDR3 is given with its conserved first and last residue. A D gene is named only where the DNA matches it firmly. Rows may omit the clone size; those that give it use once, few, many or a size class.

cdr3_aa: CASSFAASYEQYF
cdr3_nt: TGTGCCAGCAGCTTCGCAGCCTCCTACGAGCAGTACTTC
d_call: -
clone_size: -
v_call: TRBV7-2
j_call: TRBJ2-7

cdr3_aa: CASSQWVGRPGWNEQFF
cdr3_nt: TGTGCCAGCAGCCAATGGGTTGGGAGGCCGGGTTGGAATGAGCAGTTCTTC
d_call: -
clone_size: -
v_call: TRBV3-1/TRBV3-2
j_call: TRBJ2-1

cdr3_aa: CASSLAGTGNEKLFF
cdr3_nt: TGTGCCAGCAGCTTGGCCGGGACAGGGAACGAAAAACTGTTTTTT
d_call: TRBD1
clone_size: -
v_call: TRBV5-4
j_call: TRBJ1-4

cdr3_aa: CASSPGLAYEQYF
cdr3_nt: TGTGCCAGCAGCCCGGGACTAGCCTACGAGCAGTACTTC
d_call: TRBD2
clone_size: few
v_call: TRBV11-2
j_call: TRBJ2-7

cdr3_aa: CASSMSGTGIVDGYTF
cdr3_nt: TGTGCCAGTAGTATGTCCGGGACAGGGATTGTTGATGGCTACACCTTC
d_call: TRBD1
clone_size: few
v_call: TRBV19
j_call: TRBJ1-2

cdr3_aa: CASSGQGVSYEQYF
cdr3_nt: TGTGCCAGCAGCGGGCAGGGGGTCTCCTACGAGCAGTACTTC
d_call: TRBD1
clone_size: -
v_call: TRBV5-6
j_call: TRBJ2-7

cdr3_aa: CASSYRNSRSYEQYF
cdr3_nt: TGTGCCAGCAGCTACCGAAACAGCCGCTCCTACGAGCAGTACTTC
d_call: -
clone_size: -
v_call: TRBV28
j_call: TRBJ2-7

cdr3_aa: CASSLARAGLETQYF
cdr3_nt: TGTGCCAGCAGCTTGGCCAGGGCGGGACTAGAGACCCAGTACTTC
d_call: -
clone_size: -
v_call: TRBV5-5
j_call: TRBJ2-5

cdr3_aa: CASSTLVGGEQYF
cdr3_nt: TGTGCCAGCAGTACCCTTGTCGGGGGCGAGCAGTACTTC
d_call: -
clone_size: few
v_call: TRBV28
j_call: TRBJ2-7

cdr3_aa: CASSEKGGNEKLFF
cdr3_nt: TGTGCCAGCAGTGAAAAAGGGGGGAATGAAAAACTGTTTTTT
d_call: -
clone_size: -
v_call: TRBV28
j_call: TRBJ1-4

cdr3_aa: CASSLVASEAGGLRGYTF
cdr3_nt: TGTGCCAGCAGCTTAGTCGCCAGCGAAGCGGGAGGGCTTCGTGGCTACACCTTC
d_call: -
clone_size: -
v_call: TRBV7-9
j_call: TRBJ1-2

cdr3_aa: CASSQYPRTSGSYEQYF
cdr3_nt: TGTGCCAGCAGCCAATACCCGAGAACTAGCGGGAGCTACGAGCAGTACTTC
d_call: TRBD2
clone_size: -
v_call: TRBV3-1/TRBV3-2
j_call: TRBJ2-7

cdr3_aa: CASSGQGKYSYEQYF
cdr3_nt: TGTGCCAGCAGCGGACAGGGAAAATACTCCTACGAGCAGTACTTC
d_call: TRBD1
clone_size: -
v_call: TRBV9
j_call: TRBJ2-7

cdr3_aa: CATSWGVSTGELFF
cdr3_nt: TGTGCCACCAGTTGGGGGGTGAGCACCGGGGAGCTGTTTTTT
d_call: -
clone_size: -
v_call: TRBV24-1
j_call: TRBJ2-2

cdr3_aa: CASRRTGGENTIYF
cdr3_nt: TGTGCCAGCAGAAGGACAGGGGGCGAGAACACCATATATTTT
d_call: TRBD1
clone_size: -
v_call: TRBV28
j_call: TRBJ1-3

cdr3_aa: CASSPGTGGELFF
cdr3_nt: TGTGCCAGCTCACCAGGGACAGGCGGGGAGCTGTTTTTT
d_call: TRBD1
clone_size: -
v_call: TRBV18
j_call: TRBJ2-2

cdr3_aa: CAIDRGTGELFF
cdr3_nt: TGTGCCATAGACAGGGGCACCGGGGAGCTGTTTTTT
d_call: TRBD1
clone_size: -
v_call: TRBV10-3
j_call: TRBJ2-2

cdr3_aa: CASSLVTGFNEKLFF
cdr3_nt: TGTGCCAGCAGCTTAGTTACAGGGTTTAATGAAAAACTGTTTTTT
d_call: -
clone_size: -
v_call: TRBV7-9
j_call: TRBJ1-4

cdr3_aa: CAWSVPGLETQYF
cdr3_nt: TGTGCCTGGAGTGTACCGGGACTCGAGACCCAGTACTTC
d_call: -
clone_size: -
v_call: TRBV30
j_call: TRBJ2-5

cdr3_aa: CAISGDLLGEQYF
cdr3_nt: TGTGCCATCAGTGGGGACCTCCTGGGGGAGCAGTACTTC
d_call: -
clone_size: -
v_call: TRBV10-3
j_call: TRBJ2-7

cdr3_aa: CASSLGLAGGYETQYF
cdr3_nt: TGTGCCAGCAGCTTAGGCCTAGCGGGAGGTTACGAGACCCAGTACTTC
d_call: TRBD2
clone_size: -
v_call: TRBV11-2
j_call: TRBJ2-5

cdr3_aa: CSVDDGTDTQYF
cdr3_nt: TGCAGCGTTGATGACGGCACAGATACGCAGTATTTT
d_call: -
clone_size: -
v_call: TRBV29-1
j_call: TRBJ2-3

cdr3_aa: CASSAGFSNSPLHF
cdr3_nt: TGTGCCAGCAGTGCGGGGTTCAGTAATTCACCCCTCCACTTT
d_call: -
clone_size: -
v_call: TRBV9
j_call: TRBJ1-6

cdr3_aa: CASSPRGVKETQYF
cdr3_nt: TGTGCCAGTAGTCCCAGGGGAGTTAAAGAGACCCAGTACTTC
d_call: -
clone_size: -
v_call: TRBV19
j_call: TRBJ2-5

cdr3_aa: CASSFGGSGNTIYF
cdr3_nt: TGTGCCAGCAGTTTTGGGGGGTCTGGAAACACCATATATTTT
d_call: -
clone_size: -
v_call: TRBV28
j_call: TRBJ1-3

cdr3_aa: CASSPQAGDGEQYF
cdr3_nt: TGTGCCAGCTCACCTCAAGCGGGAGACGGTGAGCAGTACTTC
d_call: TRBD2
clone_size: -
v_call: TRBV18
j_call: TRBJ2-7

cdr3_aa: CASSKGPQLNQPQHF
cdr3_nt: TGTGCCAGCAGCAAAGGGCCCCAACTCAATCAGCCCCAGCATTTT
d_call: -
clone_size: -
v_call: TRBV21-1
j_call: TRBJ1-5

cdr3_aa: CASSLQGIDQPQHF
cdr3_nt: TGTGCCAGCAGCTTACAGGGGATTGATCAGCCCCAGCATTTT
d_call: TRBD1
clone_size: once
v_call: TRBV5-4
j_call: TRBJ1-5

cdr3_aa: CASSLAPAYGRPYNEQFF
cdr3_nt: TGTGCCAGCAGTTTAGCCCCCGCGTACGGCCGACCTTACAATGAGCAGTTCTTC
d_call: -
clone_size: -
v_call: TRBV27
j_call: TRBJ2-1

cdr3_aa: CASSIQGGYNSPLHF
cdr3_nt: TGTGCCAGTAGTATACAGGGGGGTTATAATTCACCCCTCCACTTT
d_call: TRBD1
clone_size: once
v_call: TRBV19
j_call: TRBJ1-6

cdr3_aa: CAISPTGGGTGELFF
cdr3_nt: TGTGCCATCAGTCCGACAGGGGGAGGAACCGGGGAGCTGTTTTTT
d_call: TRBD1
clone_size: -
v_call: TRBV10-3
j_call: TRBJ2-2

cdr3_aa: CASSPELRGLLLDEQFF
cdr3_nt: TGTGCCAGCAGCCCGGAATTGAGGGGGCTGTTGTTGGATGAGCAGTTCTTC
d_call: TRBD1
clone_size: -
v_call: TRBV7-8
j_call: TRBJ2-1

cdr3_aa: CSASEPGAFSPLHF
cdr3_nt: TGCAGTGCTAGTGAGCCCGGTGCATTTTCACCCCTCCACTTT
d_call: -
clone_size: -
v_call: TRBV20-1
j_call: TRBJ1-6

cdr3_aa: CASSPSRVVRYEKLFF
cdr3_nt: TGTGCCAGCAGCCCGTCCCGGGTAGTCAGATATGAAAAACTGTTTTTT
d_call: -
clone_size: -
v_call: TRBV7-2
j_call: TRBJ1-4

cdr3_aa: CASSPQEVGGTQYF
cdr3_nt: TGTGCCAGCTCACCACAGGAGGTGGGAGGGACCCAGTACTTC
d_call: -
clone_size: -
v_call: TRBV18
j_call: TRBJ2-5

cdr3_aa: CASSVANGASPLHF
cdr3_nt: TGTGCCAGCAGCGTAGCTAACGGGGCCTCACCCCTCCACTTT
d_call: -
clone_size: -
v_call: TRBV9
j_call: TRBJ1-6

cdr3_aa: CASSSDRAGGTGELFF
cdr3_nt: TGCGCCAGCAGCTCGGACCGCGCGGGGGGCACCGGGGAGCTGTTTTTT
d_call: TRBD2
clone_size: -
v_call: TRBV5-1
j_call: TRBJ2-2

cdr3_aa: CASSLGRTAVGNTIYF
cdr3_nt: TGTGCCAGCAGCTTAGGGCGAACAGCAGTTGGAAACACCATATATTTT
d_call: -
clone_size: -
v_call: TRBV11-2
j_call: TRBJ1-3

cdr3_aa: CSVDSGLAGGSLYEQFF
cdr3_nt: TGCAGCGTTGACAGTGGACTAGCGGGAGGGAGTCTCTATGAGCAGTTCTTC
d_call: TRBD2
clone_size: -
v_call: TRBV29-1
j_call: TRBJ2-1

cdr3_aa: CASREQGAEAFF
cdr3_nt: TGTGCCAGCAGGGAACAGGGGGCCGAAGCTTTCTTT
d_call: TRBD1
clone_size: -
v_call: TRBV28
j_call: TRBJ1-1

cdr3_aa: CASSPSAGVGYTF
cdr3_nt: TGTGCCAGCAGTCCCTCGGCAGGGGTCGGCTACACCTTC
d_call: -
clone_size: -
v_call: TRBV12-3/TRBV12-4
j_call: TRBJ1-2

cdr3_aa: CSVVGDSVGWGTQYF
cdr3_nt: TGCAGCGTTGTCGGGGACAGCGTTGGGTGGGGTACGCAGTATTTT
d_call: TRBD1
clone_size: -
v_call: TRBV29-1
j_call: TRBJ2-3

cdr3_aa: CASSPGFGGEQFF
cdr3_nt: TGTGCCAGCAGCCCCGGGTTTGGGGGTGAGCAGTTCTTC
d_call: -
clone_size: -
v_call: TRBV9
j_call: TRBJ2-1

cdr3_aa: CASSLGGSSNQPQHF
cdr3_nt: TGTGCCAGCAGCTTAGGCGGCAGTAGCAATCAGCCCCAGCATTTT
d_call: -
clone_size: -
v_call: TRBV7-2
j_call: TRBJ1-5

cdr3_aa: CASSISNQPQHF
cdr3_nt: TGTGCCAGCAGCATCAGCAATCAGCCCCAGCATTTT
d_call: -
clone_size: -
v_call: TRBV12-3/TRBV12-4
j_call: TRBJ1-5

cdr3_aa: CASSEGLPGLSKLFF
cdr3_nt: TGCGCCAGCAGCGAGGGACTCCCCGGACTGTCGAAACTGTTTTTT
d_call: -
clone_size: -
v_call: TRBV5-1
j_call: TRBJ1-4

cdr3_aa: CASTRSSGFEAFF
cdr3_nt: TGTGCCAGCACACGTTCGTCGGGGTTTGAAGCTTTCTTT
d_call: -
clone_size: -
v_call: TRBV2
j_call: TRBJ1-1

cdr3_aa: CASRPYKGRFDNEQFF
cdr3_nt: TGTGCCAGCAGGCCATACAAGGGGAGATTCGACAATGAGCAGTTCTTC
d_call: -
clone_size: -
v_call: TRBV6-6
j_call: TRBJ2-1

cdr3_aa: CASSFGALQDNYGYTF
cdr3_nt: TGTGCCAGCAGCTTTGGGGCGTTACAGGATAACTATGGCTACACCTTC
d_call: -
clone_size: -
v_call: TRBV5-6
j_call: TRBJ1-2

cdr3_aa: CAISERAGGNYEQYF
cdr3_nt: TGTGCCATCAGTGAGAGAGCGGGAGGGAATTACGAGCAGTACTTC
d_call: TRBD2
clone_size: -
v_call: TRBV10-3
j_call: TRBJ2-7

cdr3_aa: CASLYRKGVNEQFF
cdr3_nt: TGTGCTAGCTTGTATAGGAAGGGAGTCAATGAGCAGTTCTTC
d_call: -
clone_size: -
v_call: TRBV12-5
j_call: TRBJ2-1

cdr3_aa: CASSSPRDRGHSGANVLTF
cdr3_nt: TGTGCCAGCAGCTCACCCCGGGACAGGGGGCACTCTGGGGCCAACGTCCTGACTTTC
d_call: TRBD1
clone_size: -
v_call: TRBV6-6
j_call: TRBJ2-6

cdr3_aa: CASGTSAAYGYTF
cdr3_nt: TGTGCCAGCGGGACATCCGCTGCCTATGGCTACACCTTC
d_call: -
clone_size: once
v_call: TRBV2
j_call: TRBJ1-2

cdr3_aa: CASSYSRGRVGYTF
cdr3_nt: TGTGCCAGCAGTTACTCGAGGGGGCGCGTTGGCTACACCTTC
d_call: TRBD1
clone_size: -
v_call: TRBV6-5
j_call: TRBJ1-2